These T cell receptor beta chains were read from a single sample in a study of T cell repertoires in cytomegalovirus infection. These TCRs' antigens remain unknown. One entry per CDR3 protein, called by TCRdb with MiXCR from the reads. The data show some 940,000 distinct CDR3 sequences, 31% seen once. This specimen consisted of cultured CD8+ T cells from PBMCs, obtained from culture after CMV antigen stimulation. Receptors originate from a human donor in good health (CMV status not recorded). Some clones in this sample may be carry-over from other donors' samples. Both conserved end residues are part of each CDR3. The order of the fields is D gene, V gene, J gene, clone size, CDR3 protein, CDR3 DNA. D genes are given only for firm matches. Size values are once, few and many counts, or a class for expanded clones, and some rows have none.

D: TRBD1
V: TRBV6-8
J: TRBJ2-7
size: NA
CDR3: CASTGQGYEQYF
DNA: TGTGCCAGCACCGGACAGGGCTACGAGCAGTACTTC

D: NA
V: TRBV12-3/TRBV12-4
J: TRBJ2-5
size: NA
CDR3: CASSFEAQGETQYF
DNA: TGTGCCAGCAGTTTTGAAGCGCAGGGGGAGACCCAGTACTTC

D: TRBD1
V: TRBV3-1
J: TRBJ1-4
size: NA
CDR3: CASSRPPGQAATNEKLFF
DNA: TGTGCCAGCAGCCGACCGCCGGGACAGGCTGCAACTAATGAAAAACTGTTTTTT

D: TRBD2
V: TRBV7-2
J: TRBJ2-1
size: NA
CDR3: CVSSRLAGSSYNEQFF
DNA: TGTGTCAGCAGCCGACTAGCGGGGTCCTCCTACAATGAGCAGTTCTTC

D: TRBD1
V: TRBV12-3/TRBV12-4
J: TRBJ1-4
size: many
CDR3: CASSWTGYNGEKLFF
DNA: TGTGCCAGCAGTTGGACAGGGTATAATGGCGAAAAACTGTTTTTT

D: TRBD2
V: TRBV10-3
J: TRBJ2-2
size: NA
CDR3: CATSPPALAGDRGNGELFF
DNA: TGTGCCACCTCCCCCCCGGCCCTAGCGGGGGACCGGGGTAACGGGGAGCTGTTTTTT

D: TRBD1
V: TRBV7-6
J: TRBJ2-2
size: NA
CDR3: CASSPRTGVSGELFF
DNA: TGTGCCAGCAGCCCGCGGACAGGGGTCTCCGGGGAGCTGTTTTTT

D: TRBD2
V: TRBV20-1
J: TRBJ2-1
size: NA
CDR3: CSARAIAGGPYEQFF
DNA: TGCAGTGCTAGAGCCATAGCGGGGGGGCCCTATGAGCAGTTCTTC

D: TRBD1
V: TRBV10-3
J: TRBJ1-2
size: NA
CDR3: CAISELKGQGSDYGYTF
DNA: TGTGCCATCAGTGAGTTAAAGGGACAGGGGTCGGACTATGGCTACACCTTC

D: NA
V: TRBV5-6
J: TRBJ1-5
size: few
CDR3: CASSLDQGEQPQHF
DNA: TGTGCCAGCAGCTTGGATCAGGGAGAACAGCCCCAGCATTTT

D: TRBD2
V: TRBV7-6
J: TRBJ2-1
size: many
CDR3: CASSSIPSSGESYNEQFF
DNA: TGTGCCAGCAGCTCGATCCCATCTAGCGGGGAGTCCTACAATGAGCAGTTCTTC

D: NA
V: TRBV15
J: TRBJ1-1
size: NA
CDR3: CATSRGRGGTEAFF
DNA: TGTGCCACCAGCAGAGGACGGGGCGGCACTGAAGCTTTCTTT

D: TRBD2
V: TRBV6-4
J: TRBJ2-3
size: NA
CDR3: CASSEGSGGADTQYF
DNA: TGTGCCAGCAGTGAAGGGAGCGGGGGGGCAGATACGCAGTATTTT

D: TRBD1
V: TRBV27
J: TRBJ1-2
size: few
CDR3: CASRGQGALGYTF
DNA: TGTGCCAGCAGAGGACAGGGGGCTCTTGGCTACACCTTC

D: TRBD1
V: TRBV7-6
J: TRBJ1-2
size: many
CDR3: CASSLGVGGQGIGGYTF
DNA: TGTGCCAGCAGCTTAGGAGTGGGGGGACAGGGTATAGGCGGCTACACCTTC

D: NA
V: TRBV7-6
J: TRBJ1-1
size: few
CDR3: CASSLAEGNTEAFF
DNA: TGTGCCAGCAGCTTAGCGGAAGGGAACACTGAAGCTTTCTTT

D: NA
V: TRBV19
J: TRBJ2-3
size: few
CDR3: CASISGTTDTQYF
DNA: TGTGCCAGTATATCGGGTACCACAGATACGCAGTATTTT

D: TRBD1
V: TRBV25-1
J: TRBJ2-5
size: NA
CDR3: CASGGGTQETQYF
DNA: TGTGCCTCAGGGGGCGGGACTCAAGAGACCCAGTACTTC

D: NA
V: TRBV12-3/TRBV12-4
J: TRBJ1-5
size: NA
CDR3: CASSPEGSRGSWPQHF
DNA: TGTGCCAGCAGTCCCGAAGGGTCTAGAGGCTCATGGCCCCAGCATTTT

D: TRBD1
V: TRBV6-6
J: TRBJ1-1
size: many
CDR3: CASSGDRGRNTEAFF
DNA: TGTGCCAGCAGTGGGGACAGGGGTAGGAACACTGAAGCTTTCTTT

D: NA
V: TRBV6-6
J: TRBJ1-2
size: few
CDR3: CASSYDRALGGYTF
DNA: TGTGCCAGCAGTTACGATAGGGCCCTTGGAGGCTACACCTTC

D: TRBD1
V: TRBV28
J: TRBJ1-2
size: few
CDR3: CASSLATGSYGYTF
DNA: TGTGCCAGCAGTTTAGCGACAGGGTCCTATGGCTACACCTTC

D: TRBD1
V: TRBV6-4
J: TRBJ2-2
size: NA
CDR3: CASSPKGDRGNTGELFF
DNA: TGTGCCAGCAGTCCAAAAGGGGACAGGGGAAACACCGGGGAGCTGTTTTTT

D: NA
V: TRBV20-1
J: TRBJ1-4
size: NA
CDR3: CSARFAGATNEKLFF
DNA: TGCAGTGCTAGATTCGCAGGGGCAACTAATGAAAAACTGTTTTTT

D: NA
V: TRBV5-6
J: TRBJ2-3
size: NA
CDR3: CASSLGVGAGYKDTQYF
DNA: TGTGCCAGCAGCTTGGGCGTGGGGGCGGGATATAAAGATACGCAGTATTTT

D: NA
V: TRBV24-1
J: TRBJ1-1
size: few
CDR3: CATSDPTAGNTEAFF
DNA: TGTGCCACCAGTGACCCGACAGCTGGGAACACTGAAGCTTTCTTT

D: TRBD2
V: TRBV6-5
J: TRBJ2-3
size: few
CDR3: CATGSGGPTDTQYF
DNA: TGTGCCACGGGGAGCGGGGGTCCCACAGATACGCAGTATTTT

D: NA
V: TRBV9
J: TRBJ2-3
size: NA
CDR3: CASSLTDRQYTDTQYF
DNA: TGTGCCAGCAGCCTGACTGACAGGCAGTACACAGATACGCAGTATTTT

D: NA
V: TRBV4-3
J: TRBJ1-3
size: NA
CDR3: CASSHAAWDSGNTIYF
DNA: TGCGCCAGCAGCCACGCAGCATGGGACTCTGGAAACACCATATATTTT

D: TRBD2
V: TRBV6-2/TRBV6-3
J: TRBJ2-3
size: NA
CDR3: CASRPLVAGVDSRTDTQYF
DNA: TGTGCCAGCCGGCCTCTCGTGGCGGGGGTCGACTCTCGCACAGATACGCAGTATTTT

D: NA
V: TRBV12-3/TRBV12-4
J: TRBJ2-1
size: NA
CDR3: CASGTRGFYNEQFF
DNA: TGTGCCAGCGGAACCAGGGGATTCTACAATGAGCAGTTCTTC

D: TRBD1
V: TRBV7-6
J: TRBJ1-2
size: few
CDR3: CASSARADREGGYTF
DNA: TGTGCCAGCAGCGCCCGGGCCGACAGGGAGGGAGGCTACACCTTC

D: NA
V: TRBV14
J: TRBJ1-1
size: NA
CDR3: CASSHRTDTEAFF
DNA: TGTGCCAGCAGCCACCGGACAGACACTGAAGCTTTCTTT

D: TRBD1
V: TRBV5-5
J: TRBJ1-4
size: few
CDR3: CASSLQGMVNEKLFF
DNA: TGTGCCAGCAGCTTACAGGGGATGGTTAATGAAAAACTGTTTTTT

D: TRBD2
V: TRBV4-1
J: TRBJ2-3
size: few
CDR3: CASSQEGLAPTDTQYF
DNA: TGCGCCAGCAGCCAAGAGGGACTAGCTCCCACAGATACGCAGTATTTT

D: NA
V: TRBV4-3
J: TRBJ2-3
size: NA
CDR3: CASSSTSLDTQYF
DNA: TGCGCCAGCAGCAGCACGTCGTTAGATACGCAGTATTTT

D: TRBD2
V: TRBV4-3
J: TRBJ2-1
size: many
CDR3: CASSQDPAGTYNEQFF
DNA: TGCGCCAGCAGCCAAGATCCAGCGGGGACCTACAATGAGCAGTTCTTC

D: TRBD2
V: TRBV7-9
J: TRBJ2-1
size: few
CDR3: CASNPVAGGYNEQFF
DNA: TGTGCCAGCAACCCAGTTGCGGGGGGCTACAATGAGCAGTTCTTC